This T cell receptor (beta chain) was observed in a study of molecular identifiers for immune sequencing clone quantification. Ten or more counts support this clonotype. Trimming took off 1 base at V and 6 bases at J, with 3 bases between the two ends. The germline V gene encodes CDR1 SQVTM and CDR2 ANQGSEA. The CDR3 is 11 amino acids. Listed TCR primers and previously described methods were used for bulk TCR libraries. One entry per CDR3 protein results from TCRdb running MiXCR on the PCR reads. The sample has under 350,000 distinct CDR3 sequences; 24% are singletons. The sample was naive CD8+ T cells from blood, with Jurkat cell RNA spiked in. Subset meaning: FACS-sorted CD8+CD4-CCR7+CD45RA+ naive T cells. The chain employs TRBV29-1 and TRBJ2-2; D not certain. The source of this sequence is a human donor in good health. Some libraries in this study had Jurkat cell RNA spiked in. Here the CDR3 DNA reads TGCAGCGTTGAAGTGGCCGGGGAGCTGTTTTTT. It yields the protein CSVEVAGELFF.